This entry lists 14 T cell receptor beta chains sequenced from one sample in a study of memory CD4+ T cells and cytomegalovirus serostatus. Single viable CD3+CD4+CD8-CD45RO+ cells were sorted as the memory CD4+ T cells. The protocol was immunoSEQ multiplex PCR, while the TCRdb copy is restricted to in-frame clones and leaves out a portion. The sample holds over 35,000 clones; around 78% are singletons and the top ten take approximately 0.98%. Sequencing was carried out using memory CD4+ T cells from blood. Source of these receptors: an adult in good health and CMV-seronegative.

This chain links TRBV5-4 with TRBJ1-1; D is ambiguous. CDR3 size: 14 residues. The V gene's germline CDR1 is SGHNT and CDR2 YYREEE (reference sequence). V gave up 3 bases and J gave up 3 bases, with 12 bases separating them. The CDR3 loop reads CASSSQVLHTEAFF. The DNA for the CDR3 is TGTGCCAGCAGCTCTCAGGTGCTACACACTGAAGCTTTCTTT. Complete variable domain (other parts from reference TRBV5-4 and TRBJ1-1): ETGVTQSPTHLIKTRGQQVTLRCSSQSGHNTVSWYQQALGQGPQFIFQYYREEENGRGNFPPRFSGLQFPNYSSELNVNALELDDSALYLCASSSQVLHTEAFFGQGTRLTVV.

The V call is TRBV19, the J call TRBJ2-6; 11 bases line up with TRBD1. The V segment lost 5 bases and the J segment 3 bases; nucleotides outside the gene matches: 6. CDR1 LNHDA and CDR2 SQIVND come from the germline V gene (reference sequence). The CDR3 is 17 amino acids. The CDR3 DNA reads as TGTGCCAGTAGTCTTCGGACAGGGGGCCGTGGGGCCAACGTCCTGACTTTC. The encoded protein is CASSLRTGGRGANVLTF.

CDR3 region: CASSRRGERASGV. In DNA, the CDR3 is TGTGCCAGCAGCCGCCGTGGGGAACGGGCATCGGGCGTC. This rearrangement joins TRBV14 to TRBJ2-7; the D is unclear. This CDR3 region has 13 residues. CDR1 is SGHDN, CDR2 FVKESK, per germline.

The rearrangement uses TRBV19 and TRBJ2-2, with 9 bases lining up with TRBD2. Germline V gene data show CDR1 as LNHDA and CDR2 as SQIVND (reference sequence). After removal of 5 bases from V and 5 bases from J, the junction contained 12 bases not matched to a gene. The CDR3 has 17 residues. This CDR3 is CASSVAGTSRLTGELFF. For the CDR3, the DNA is TGTGCCAGTAGTGTCGCCGGGACTAGCAGACTAACCGGGGAGCTGTTTTTT.

V gene TRBV5-1 combines with J gene TRBJ2-2; D gene ambiguous. Germline loops: CDR1 SGHRS, CDR2 YFSETQ. Deletions cut 0 bases from V and 0 bases from J, with 9 bases between. The CDR3 has 16 residues. The DNA for the CDR3 is TGCGCCAGCAGCTTGGGGGGTAACTCGAACACCGGGGAGCTGTTTTTT. Encoded protein: CASSLGGNSNTGELFF. The full variable domain, completed using reference TRBV5-1 and TRBJ2-2, is KAGVTQTPRYLIKTRGQQVTLSCSPISGHRSVSWYQQTPGQGLQFLFEYFSETQRNKGNFPGRFSGRQFSNSRSEMNVSTLELGDSALYLCASSLGGNSNTGELFFGEGSRLTVL.

The chain employs TRBV19 and TRBJ1-3; D remains unclear. Germline values: CDR1 LNHDA, CDR2 SQIVND (reference sequence). This CDR3 is 15 amino acids long. Trimming left V 7 bases short and J 4 bases short, with 17 bases between. The CDR3 coding sequence is TGTGCCAGTACACTAGACGGAGGTCCCGGAAACACCATATATTTT. This translates into CASTLDGGPGNTIYF.

The genes are TRBV30 and TRBJ1-2; 7 bases align to TRBD1. With V trimmed by 0 bases and J by 4 bases, 5 bases remained unmatched. The CDR3 length is 14 residues. The V gene's germline CDR1 is GTSNPN and CDR2 SVGIG (reference sequence). Written as DNA, the CDR3 is TGTGCCTGGAGTGTACCGGACAGGAGCTATGGCTACACCTTC. Amino acids: CAWSVPDRSYGYTF.

This clone was counted a few times. This chain connects TRBV27 to TRBJ1-5; no definite D call. The CDR3 runs to 14 residues. V gave up 3 bases and J gave up 4 bases, with 10 bases separating them. CDR1 is MNHEY and CDR2 is SMNVEV in the germline V gene (reference sequence). The CDR3 sequence is CASSFRGTNQPQHF. CDR3 DNA: TGTGCCAGCAGTTTCCGGGGAACAAATCAGCCCCAGCATTTT.

This clone was counted once. The chain has TRBV19 and TRBJ2-2; D may be TRBD2 (6 bases). The CDR3 is 16 amino acids. Trimming pared 7 bases from V and 0 bases from J, leaving 15 bases between. The germline V gene has CDR1 LNHDA and CDR2 SQIVND (reference sequence). The CDR3 sequence: CASTSRGLSNTGELFF. The CDR3 DNA follows: TGTGCCAGTACCTCCCGGGGACTCTCGAACACCGGGGAGCTGTTTTTT.

The CDR3 DNA reads TGTGCTAGTGCCCCGTCAGGTGCTGGGACTGAAGCTTTCTTT. Translation gives CASAPSGAGTEAFF. The chain carries TRBV12-5 and TRBJ1-1; D uncertain. V gave up 7 bases and J gave up 5 bases, with 17 bases separating them. The germline CDR1 and CDR2 sequences are LGHNT and FRNRAP. The CDR3 length is 14 residues.

The J gene is TRBJ2-2, the V gene TRBV7-9; no reliable D call. This CDR3 has 13 residues. The V and J ends lost 5 bases and 6 bases respectively, with 10 bases between them. Per the germline V gene, CDR1 is SEHNR and CDR2 is FQNEAQ (reference sequence). In nucleotides, the CDR3 is TGTGCCAGCAGCCCCTTAGGTTCCGGGGAGCTGTTTTTT. Its translation is CASSPLGSGELFF.

The gene calls are TRBV27 and TRBJ2-7; D may be TRBD2 (5 bases). The V end was cut by 5 bases, the J end by 0 bases, with 20 bases between. CDR3 size: 17 residues. CDR1 is MNHEY, CDR2 SMNVEV, per germline (reference sequence). CDR3 nucleotides: TGTGCCAGCAGTCCGTCTCGGAGCGGCCCTGGCTCCTACGAGCAGTACTTC. Its protein is CASSPSRSGPGSYEQYF.

The sample holds one count of this clone. The chain links TRBV18 to TRBJ1-1; D ambiguous. Germline V gives CDR1 KGHSH, CDR2 LQKENI. This CDR3 is built from 14 residues. Deletions cut 1 base from V and 6 bases from J, with 12 bases between. The CDR3 sequence: CASSPQGSEAEAFF. As DNA, the CDR3 is TGTGCCAGCTCACCACAGGGCTCCGAGGCTGAAGCTTTCTTT.

V and J are TRBV28 and TRBJ1-6; D may be TRBD1 (6 bases). Germline V CDR1 and CDR2: MDHEN, SYDVKM. This CDR3 is built from 14 residues. Trimming removed 11 bases at V and 11 bases at J, with 22 bases between. CDR3 bases: TGTGCCTCCCGGCCGGCGGGGGGCAGAACACCCCTCCACTTT. The encoded protein is CASRPAGGRTPLHF.